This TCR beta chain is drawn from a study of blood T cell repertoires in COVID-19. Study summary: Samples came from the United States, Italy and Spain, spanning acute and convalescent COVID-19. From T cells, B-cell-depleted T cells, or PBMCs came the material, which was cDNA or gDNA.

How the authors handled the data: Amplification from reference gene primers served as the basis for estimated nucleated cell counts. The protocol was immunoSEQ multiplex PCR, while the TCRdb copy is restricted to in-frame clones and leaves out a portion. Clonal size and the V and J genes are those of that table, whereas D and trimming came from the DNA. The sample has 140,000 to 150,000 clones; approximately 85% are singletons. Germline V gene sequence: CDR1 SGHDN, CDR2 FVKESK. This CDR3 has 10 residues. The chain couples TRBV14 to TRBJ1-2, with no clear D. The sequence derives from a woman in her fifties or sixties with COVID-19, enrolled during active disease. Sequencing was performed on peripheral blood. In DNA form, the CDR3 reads TGTGAGCAGAGGGACTATGGCTACACCTTC. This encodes CEQRDYGYTF.